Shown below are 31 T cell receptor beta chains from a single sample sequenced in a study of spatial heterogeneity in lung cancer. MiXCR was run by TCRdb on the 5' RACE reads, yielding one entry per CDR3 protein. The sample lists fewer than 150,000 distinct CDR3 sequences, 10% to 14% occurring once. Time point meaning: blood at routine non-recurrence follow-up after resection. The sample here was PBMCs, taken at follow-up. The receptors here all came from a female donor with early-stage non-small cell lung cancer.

This CDR3 is CASSYSPNEKLFF. CDR3 in DNA: TGTGCCAGCAGTTACTCTCCGAATGAAAAACTGTTTTTT. This chain links TRBV6-6 with TRBJ1-4; unclear D gene. The CDR3 totals 13 residues. The V gene's germline CDR1 is MNHNY and CDR2 SVGAGI (reference sequence). V was pared by 0 bases and J by 5 bases, with 4 bases between.

The CDR3 nucleotides read TGCAGTGCTCCTGCGGGACTAGCGGGAGTCTACGAGCAGTACTTC. It yields the protein CSAPAGLAGVYEQYF. The gene calls are TRBV20-1 and TRBJ2-7; TRBD2 matches 14 bases. Germline trimming cut 5 bases from V and 3 bases from J; bases unmatched to any gene: 6. The CDR3 runs to 15 residues. CDR1 is DFQATT, CDR2 SNEGSKA, per germline (reference sequence).

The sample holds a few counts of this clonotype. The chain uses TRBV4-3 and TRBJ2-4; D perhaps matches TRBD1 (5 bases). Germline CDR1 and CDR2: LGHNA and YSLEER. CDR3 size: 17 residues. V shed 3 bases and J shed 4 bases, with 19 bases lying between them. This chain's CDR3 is CASSQSGASSTKNIQYF. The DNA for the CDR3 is TGCGCCAGCAGCCAGTCTGGGGCTAGTTCGACTAAAAACATTCAGTACTTC.

In DNA form, the CDR3 reads TGTGCTAGTGGTTTGGCCCCAGGGACTACGCAGTATTTT. Protein product: CASGLAPGTTQYF. This chain links TRBV12-5 with TRBJ2-3; D possibly matches TRBD1 or TRBD2 (5 bases each). From germline, CDR1 is LGHNT and CDR2 FRNRAP. CDR3 length: 13 residues. V lost 1 base and J 8 bases, leaving 10 bases between the germline ends.

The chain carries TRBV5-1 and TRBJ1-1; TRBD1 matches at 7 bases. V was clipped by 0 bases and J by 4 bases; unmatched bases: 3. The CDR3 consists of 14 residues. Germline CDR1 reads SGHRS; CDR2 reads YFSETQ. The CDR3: CASSLAGGLTEAFF. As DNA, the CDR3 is TGCGCCAGCAGCTTGGCAGGGGGACTCACTGAAGCTTTCTTT. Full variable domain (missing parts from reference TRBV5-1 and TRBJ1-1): KAGVTQTPRYLIKTRGQQVTLSCSPISGHRSVSWYQQTPGQGLQFLFEYFSETQRNKGNFPGRFSGRQFSNSRSEMNVSTLELGDSALYLCASSLAGGLTEAFFGQGTRLTVV.

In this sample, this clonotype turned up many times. The chain's CDR3 is CASSQEGWVAGEITDTQYF. CDR3 nucleotides: TGTGCCAGCAGCCAAGAAGGTTGGGTAGCGGGAGAGATCACAGATACGCAGTATTTT. The J gene is TRBJ2-3, the V gene TRBV3-1, with 9 bases fitting TRBD2. Germline V gene lookup returns CDR1 LGHDT and CDR2 YNNKEL (reference sequence). The V and J ends lost 0 bases and 2 bases, in that order; junction bases with no gene match: 12. This CDR3 is built from 19 residues.

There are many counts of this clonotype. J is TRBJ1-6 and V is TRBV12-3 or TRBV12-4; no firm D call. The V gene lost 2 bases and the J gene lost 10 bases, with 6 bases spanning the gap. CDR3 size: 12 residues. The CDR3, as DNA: TGTGCCAGCAGTTTATTCGGGTCACCCCTCCACTTT. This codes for CASSLFGSPLHF.

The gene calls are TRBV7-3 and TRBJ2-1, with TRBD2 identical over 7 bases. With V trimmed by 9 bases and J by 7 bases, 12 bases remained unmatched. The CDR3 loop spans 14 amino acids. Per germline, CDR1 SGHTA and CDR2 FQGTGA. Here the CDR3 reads CASGVREGRNEQFF. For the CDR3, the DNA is TGTGCCAGTGGTGTAAGGGAGGGCCGGAATGAGCAGTTCTTC.

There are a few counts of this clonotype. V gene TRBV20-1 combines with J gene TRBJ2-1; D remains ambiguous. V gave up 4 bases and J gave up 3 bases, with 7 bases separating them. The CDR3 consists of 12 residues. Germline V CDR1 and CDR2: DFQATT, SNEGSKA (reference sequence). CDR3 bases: TGCAGTGCTATCGGACGCTACAATGAGCAGTTCTTC. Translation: CSAIGRYNEQFF.

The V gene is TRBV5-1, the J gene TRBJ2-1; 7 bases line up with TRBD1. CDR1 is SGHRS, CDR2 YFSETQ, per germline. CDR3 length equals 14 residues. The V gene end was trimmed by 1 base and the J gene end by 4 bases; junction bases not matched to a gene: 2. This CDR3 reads CASSLHRGYNEQFF. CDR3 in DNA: TGCGCCAGCAGCTTGCACAGGGGTTACAATGAGCAGTTCTTC.

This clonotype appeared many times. The CDR3 coding sequence is TGTGCCAGCAGTAAGACAGGGTCCTACAATGAGCAGTTCTTC. It translates to CASSKTGSYNEQFF. V is TRBV27 and J is TRBJ2-1; TRBD1 aligns across 7 bases. V trimming: 5 bases; J trimming: 1 base; junction bases outside the gene matches: 2. Per germline, CDR1 MNHEY and CDR2 SMNVEV (reference sequence). This CDR3 region has 14 residues.

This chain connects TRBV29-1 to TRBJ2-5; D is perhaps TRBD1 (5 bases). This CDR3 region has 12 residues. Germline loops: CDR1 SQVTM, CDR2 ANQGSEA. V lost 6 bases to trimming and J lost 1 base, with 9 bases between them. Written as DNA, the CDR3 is TGCAGCGTCAGGACATCCCAAGAGACCCAGTACTTC. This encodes CSVRTSQETQYF.

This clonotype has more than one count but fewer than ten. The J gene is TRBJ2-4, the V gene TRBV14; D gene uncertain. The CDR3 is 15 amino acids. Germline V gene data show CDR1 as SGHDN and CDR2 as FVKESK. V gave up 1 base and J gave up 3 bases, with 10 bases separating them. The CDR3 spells CASSQGLSRKNIQYF. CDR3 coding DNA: TGTGCCAGCAGCCAAGGGTTGAGCCGCAAAAACATTCAGTACTTC.

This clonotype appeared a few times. CDR3 residues: CASSSPRRGGNQPQHF. The CDR3 DNA follows: TGTGCCAGCAGTTCCCCTAGGCGGGGGGGCAATCAGCCCCAGCATTTT. The V and J genes are TRBV28 and TRBJ1-5, with a possible D match to TRBD1 (5 bases). The CDR3 runs to 16 residues. Trimming took 4 bases from V and 2 from J, leaving 15 bases between them. Germline lookup yields CDR1 MDHEN and CDR2 SYDVKM.

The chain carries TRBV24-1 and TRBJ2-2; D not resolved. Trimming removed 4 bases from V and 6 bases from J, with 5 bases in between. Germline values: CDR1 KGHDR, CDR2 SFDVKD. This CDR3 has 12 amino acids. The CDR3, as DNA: TGTGCCACCAGTGAGCGATCCGGGGAGCTGTTTTTT. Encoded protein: CATSERSGELFF.

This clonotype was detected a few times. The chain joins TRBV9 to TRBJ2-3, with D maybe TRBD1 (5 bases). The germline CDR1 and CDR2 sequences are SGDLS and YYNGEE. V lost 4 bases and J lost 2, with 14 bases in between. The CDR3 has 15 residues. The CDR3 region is CASSPPAGNTDTQYF. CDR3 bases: TGTGCCAGCAGCCCTCCCGCAGGGAACACAGATACGCAGTATTTT.

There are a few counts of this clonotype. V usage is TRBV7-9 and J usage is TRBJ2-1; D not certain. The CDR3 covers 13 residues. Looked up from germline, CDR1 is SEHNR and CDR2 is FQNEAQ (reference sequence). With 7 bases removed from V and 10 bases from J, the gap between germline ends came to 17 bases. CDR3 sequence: CASTAEGFREQFF. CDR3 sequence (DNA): TGTGCCAGCACCGCGGAAGGGTTCAGGGAGCAGTTCTTC.

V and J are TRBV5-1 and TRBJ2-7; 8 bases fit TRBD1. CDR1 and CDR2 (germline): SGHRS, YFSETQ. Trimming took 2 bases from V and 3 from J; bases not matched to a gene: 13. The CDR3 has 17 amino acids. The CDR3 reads CASSLGTGHQLGYEQYF. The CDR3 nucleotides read TGCGCCAGCAGCTTAGGGACAGGCCATCAATTGGGCTACGAGCAGTACTTC.

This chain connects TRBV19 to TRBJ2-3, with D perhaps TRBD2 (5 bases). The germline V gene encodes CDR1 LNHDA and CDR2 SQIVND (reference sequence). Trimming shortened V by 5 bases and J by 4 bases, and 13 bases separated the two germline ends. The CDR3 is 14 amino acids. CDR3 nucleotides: TGTGCCAGTAGTGTAGGGAGTACCGCAGATACGCAGTATTTT. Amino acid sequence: CASSVGSTADTQYF.

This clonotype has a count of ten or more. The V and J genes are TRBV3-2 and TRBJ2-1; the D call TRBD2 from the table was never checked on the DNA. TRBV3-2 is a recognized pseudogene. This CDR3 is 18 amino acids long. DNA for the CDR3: TGTGCCAGCAGCCAAGATTCCCCTAGCGGGAGAAGGAAAAATGAGCAGTTCTTC. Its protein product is CASSQDSPSGRRKNEQFF.

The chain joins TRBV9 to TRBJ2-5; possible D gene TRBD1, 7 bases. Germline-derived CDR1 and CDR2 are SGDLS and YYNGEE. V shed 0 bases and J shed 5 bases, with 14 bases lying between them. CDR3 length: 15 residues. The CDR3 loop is CASSVAGGGGETQYF. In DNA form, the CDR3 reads TGTGCCAGCAGCGTAGCAGGGGGAGGAGGGGAGACCCAGTACTTC.

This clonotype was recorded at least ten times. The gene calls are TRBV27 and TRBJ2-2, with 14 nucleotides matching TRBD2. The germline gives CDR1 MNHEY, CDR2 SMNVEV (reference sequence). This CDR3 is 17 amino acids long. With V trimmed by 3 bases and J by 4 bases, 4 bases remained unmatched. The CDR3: CASSLTSGRALTGELFF. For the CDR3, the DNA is TGTGCCAGCAGTTTGACTAGCGGGAGGGCCCTCACCGGGGAGCTGTTTTTT.

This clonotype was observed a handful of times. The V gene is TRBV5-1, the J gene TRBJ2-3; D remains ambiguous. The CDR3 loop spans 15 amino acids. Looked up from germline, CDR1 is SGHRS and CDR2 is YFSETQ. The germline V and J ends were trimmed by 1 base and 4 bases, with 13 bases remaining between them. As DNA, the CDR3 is TGCGCCAGCAGCTTGTATGGGCCCGGAGCAGATACGCAGTATTTT. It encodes CASSLYGPGADTQYF.

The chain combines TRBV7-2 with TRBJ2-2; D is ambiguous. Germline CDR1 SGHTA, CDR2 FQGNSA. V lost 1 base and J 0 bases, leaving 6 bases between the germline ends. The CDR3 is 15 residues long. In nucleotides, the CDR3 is TGTGCCAGCAGCTTAGTATCAACGAACACCGGGGAGCTGTTTTTT. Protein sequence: CASSLVSTNTGELFF.

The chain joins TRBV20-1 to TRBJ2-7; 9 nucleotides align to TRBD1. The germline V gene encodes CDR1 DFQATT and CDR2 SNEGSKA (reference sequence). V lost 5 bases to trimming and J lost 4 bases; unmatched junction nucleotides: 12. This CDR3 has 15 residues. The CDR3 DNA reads TGCAGTGCTCGGGCATCCGGACAGGGGATTTACGAGCAGTACGTC. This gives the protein CSARASGQGIYEQYV.

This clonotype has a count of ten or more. This chain's CDR3 is CAISARQGYDNEQFF. In DNA form, the CDR3 reads TGTGCCATCAGTGCGAGGCAAGGATATGACAATGAGCAGTTCTTC. This rearrangement joins TRBV10-3 to TRBJ2-1; no clear D. Trimming removed 4 bases at V and 5 bases at J, with 15 bases between. Per the germline V gene, CDR1 is ENHRY and CDR2 is SYGVKD. The CDR3 consists of 15 residues.

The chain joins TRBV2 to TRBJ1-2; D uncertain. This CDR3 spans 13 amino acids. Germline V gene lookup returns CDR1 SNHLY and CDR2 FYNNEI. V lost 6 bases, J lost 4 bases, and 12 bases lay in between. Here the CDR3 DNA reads TGTGCCAGCAGGATGGGCGACGGCTATGGCTACACCTTC. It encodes CASRMGDGYGYTF. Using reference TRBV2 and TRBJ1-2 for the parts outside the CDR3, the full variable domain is EPEVTQTPSHQVTQMGQEVILRCVPISNHLYFYWYRQILGQKVEFLVSFYNNEISEKSEIFDDQFSVERPDGSNFTLKIRSTKLEDSAMYFCASRMGDGYGYTFGSGTRLTVV.

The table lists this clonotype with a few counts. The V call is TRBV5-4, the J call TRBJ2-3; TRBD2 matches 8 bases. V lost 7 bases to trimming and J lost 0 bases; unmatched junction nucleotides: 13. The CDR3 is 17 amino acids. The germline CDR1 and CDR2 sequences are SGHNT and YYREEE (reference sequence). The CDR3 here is CASLLDGRVSSTDTQYF. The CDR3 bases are TGTGCCAGCCTATTGGACGGGAGGGTATCTAGCACAGATACGCAGTATTTT.

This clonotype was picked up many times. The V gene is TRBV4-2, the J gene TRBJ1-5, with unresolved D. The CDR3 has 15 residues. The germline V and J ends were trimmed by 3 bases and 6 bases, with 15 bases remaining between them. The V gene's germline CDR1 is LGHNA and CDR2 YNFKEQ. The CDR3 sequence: CASSQAIQKGQPQHF. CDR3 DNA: TGTGCCAGCAGCCAGGCGATCCAAAAGGGTCAGCCCCAGCATTTT.

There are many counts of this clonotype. CDR3 bases: TGTGCCAGCAGGGATCGGACAGGGGGCTGGAATCAGCCCCAGCATTTT. This sequence encodes CASRDRTGGWNQPQHF. The rearrangement links TRBV28 to TRBJ1-5, with TRBD1 matching 11 bases. The V and J ends lost 6 bases and 4 bases, in that order; junction bases with no gene match: 8. The germline V gene has CDR1 MDHEN and CDR2 SYDVKM. This CDR3 is 16 amino acids long.

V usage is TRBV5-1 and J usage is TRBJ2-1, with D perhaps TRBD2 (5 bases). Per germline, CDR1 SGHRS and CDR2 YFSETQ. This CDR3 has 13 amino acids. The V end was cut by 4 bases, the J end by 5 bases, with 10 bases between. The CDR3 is CASSMDWNNEQFF. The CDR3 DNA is TGCGCCAGCAGCATGGACTGGAACAATGAGCAGTTCTTC. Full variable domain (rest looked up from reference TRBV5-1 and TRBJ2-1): KAGVTQTPRYLIKTRGQQVTLSCSPISGHRSVSWYQQTPGQGLQFLFEYFSETQRNKGNFPGRFSGRQFSNSRSEMNVSTLELGDSALYLCASSMDWNNEQFFGPGTRLTVL.